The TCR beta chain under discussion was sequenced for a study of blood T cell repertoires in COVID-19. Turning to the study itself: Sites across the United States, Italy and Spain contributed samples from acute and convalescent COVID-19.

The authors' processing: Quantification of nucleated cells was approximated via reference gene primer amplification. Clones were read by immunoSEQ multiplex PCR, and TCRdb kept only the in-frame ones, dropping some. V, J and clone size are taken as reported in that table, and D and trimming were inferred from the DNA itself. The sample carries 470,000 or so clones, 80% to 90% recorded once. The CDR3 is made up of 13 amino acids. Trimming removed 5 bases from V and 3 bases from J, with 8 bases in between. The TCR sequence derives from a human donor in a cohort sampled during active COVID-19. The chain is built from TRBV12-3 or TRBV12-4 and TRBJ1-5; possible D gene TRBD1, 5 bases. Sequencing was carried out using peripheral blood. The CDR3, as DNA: TGTGCCAGCAGTCAGACAGACAATCAGCCCCAGCATTTT. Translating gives CASSQTDNQPQHF.